These 15 T cell receptor beta chains originate from one sample sequenced in a study of T cell responses to AZD1222 COVID-19 vaccine. The data were produced by immunoSEQ multiplex PCR, yet TCRdb's version contains in-frame clones alone and is incomplete. Of around 69,000 clones in the sample, roughly 84% were seen once. Specimen: peripheral blood, collected on day 0 of AZD1222 vaccination. These receptor sequences come from an adult in good health.

The rearrangement joins TRBV7-2 to TRBJ1-2, with TRBD1 identical over 7 bases. CDR1 and CDR2 (germline): SGHTA, FQGNSA. The CDR3 has 14 residues. Losses at the gene ends were 2 bases for V and 5 bases for J; bases not matched to a gene: 5. Here the CDR3 DNA reads TGTGCCAGCAGCTTAACAACAGGGGCGTATGGCTACACCTTC. Its translation is CASSLTTGAYGYTF.

The rearrangement uses TRBV10-3 and TRBJ2-3, with TRBD2 matching 8 bases. The CDR3 has 14 amino acids. Per the germline V gene, CDR1 is ENHRY and CDR2 is SYGVKD. V trimming: 6 bases; J trimming: 1 base; junction bases outside the gene matches: 3. This chain's CDR3 is CAISPAGGTDTQYF. In DNA, the CDR3 is TGTGCCATCAGCCCAGCGGGGGGCACAGATACGCAGTATTTT.

The J gene is TRBJ1-1, the V gene TRBV11-2; TRBD1 is a possible D gene (6 bases). Germline V lookup: CDR1 SGHAT, CDR2 FQNNGV. CDR3 length: 14 amino acids. V was clipped by 4 bases and J by 3 bases, with 12 bases between them. The CDR3 loop is CASSWRGSYTEAFF. The DNA of the CDR3 is TGTGCCAGCAGCTGGAGGGGGAGTTACACTGAAGCTTTCTTT.

The V and J genes are TRBV27 and TRBJ1-5; D gene ambiguous. The germline V gene encodes CDR1 MNHEY and CDR2 SMNVEV (reference sequence). V dropped 6 bases and J dropped 6 bases, with 18 bases sitting between them. This CDR3 spans 15 amino acids. CDR3 residues: CASRRSGGGSQPQHF. The DNA of the CDR3 is TGTGCCAGCAGGAGGTCGGGCGGTGGCAGTCAGCCCCAGCATTTT.

V is TRBV19 and J is TRBJ2-3; D is unclear. V lost 5 bases to trimming and J lost 5 bases, with 2 bases between them. This CDR3 contains 10 residues. Germline V CDR1 and CDR2: LNHDA, SQIVND (reference sequence). CDR3 DNA sequence: TGTGCCAGTAGTGAAGATACGCAGTATTTT. This gives the protein CASSEDTQYF.

The chain joins TRBV10-1 to TRBJ2-1; 7 nucleotides align to TRBD2. After removal of 2 bases from V and 6 bases from J, the junction contained 4 bases not matched to a gene. This CDR3 has 14 amino acids. The germline V gene has CDR1 WNHNN and CDR2 SYGVQD (reference sequence). CDR3 amino acids: CASSEGTILNEQFF. CDR3 coding DNA: TGCGCCAGCAGTGAGGGGACTATACTCAATGAGCAGTTCTTC.

The rearrangement uses TRBV6-5 and TRBJ2-2; unclear D gene. CDR1 MNHEY and CDR2 SVGAGI come from the germline V gene. The V end lost 7 bases, the J end lost 0 bases, and 12 bases lay between the germline ends. This CDR3 is built from 15 residues. CDR3 protein: CASISGSANTGELFF. Written as DNA, the CDR3 is TGTGCCAGCATCTCCGGGTCCGCGAACACCGGGGAGCTGTTTTTT.

The chain recombines TRBV7-2 with TRBJ1-6; TRBD1 matches at 7 bases. Germline lookup yields CDR1 SGHTA and CDR2 FQGNSA. The length of the CDR3 is 15 residues. The junction had 12 bases not matched to a gene; V was cut back by 7 bases and J by 9 bases. The chain's CDR3 is CASTRAQGISSPLHF. CDR3 coding DNA: TGTGCCAGCACCCGGGCACAGGGGATTAGTTCACCCCTCCACTTT.

The rearrangement links TRBV5-1 to TRBJ2-7, with 13 nucleotides matching TRBD2. This CDR3 has 16 residues. The junction had 4 bases not matched to a gene; V was cut back by 2 bases and J by 2 bases. Germline CDR1 and CDR2: SGHRS and YFSETQ. CDR3 residues: CASSFRLAGGTYEQYF. CDR3 sequence (DNA): TGCGCCAGCAGCTTTAGACTAGCGGGAGGAACCTACGAGCAGTACTTC.

This chain uses TRBV5-5 with TRBJ1-4; the D is unclear. This CDR3 spans 15 amino acids. V was trimmed by 4 bases and J by 7 bases, leaving 17 bases between them. Germline CDR1 SGHKS, CDR2 YYEKEE (reference sequence). The chain's CDR3 is CASSLRAVVSEKLFF. The CDR3 DNA reads as TGTGCCAGCAGCCTGCGTGCGGTCGTAAGTGAAAAACTGTTTTTT.

The chain is built from TRBV18 and TRBJ1-1; unclear D gene. Looked up from germline, CDR1 is KGHSH and CDR2 is LQKENI. The ends were cut back, 4 bases at V and 1 base at J, with 16 bases in the middle. The CDR3 runs 16 residues. The CDR3 here is CASSQTSLGWNTEAFF. The CDR3 bases are TGTGCCAGCTCACAGACTAGTCTGGGTTGGAACACTGAAGCTTTCTTT.

V usage is TRBV7-8 and J usage is TRBJ2-5, with D possibly matching TRBD2 (5 bases). Germline loops: CDR1 SGHVS, CDR2 FQNEAQ. CDR3 length: 14 residues. Trimming pared 7 bases from V and 7 bases from J, leaving 19 bases between. The CDR3 region has the DNA TGTGCCAGCATGTTGGACTCCTCCTTTGTGACCCAGTACTTC. Translating gives CASMLDSSFVTQYF.

The chain recombines TRBV10-1 with TRBJ1-5; D not resolved. Germline assignment: CDR1 WNHNN and CDR2 SYGVQD (reference sequence). This CDR3 contains 14 residues. Trimming left V 9 bases short and J 4 bases short, with 16 bases between. The CDR3 nucleotides are TGCGCCAGTTCTGGCTCCGGGCGTAATCAGCCCCAGCATTTT. Its translation is CASSGSGRNQPQHF.

The chain employs TRBV5-6 and TRBJ1-6; tentative D call: TRBD1 (6 bases). The CDR3 has 15 residues. CDR1 is SGHDT, CDR2 YYEEEE, per germline. Trimming shortened V by 4 bases and J by 11 bases, and 19 bases separated the two germline ends. The CDR3 DNA sequence: TGTGCCAGCAGCCCAACAGGGATCTTAGGCGCACCCCTCCACTTT. As protein: CASSPTGILGAPLHF. Full variable domain (rest looked up from reference TRBV5-6 and TRBJ1-6): DAGVTQSPTHLIKTRGQQVTLRCSPKSGHDTVSWYQQALGQGPQFIFQYYEEEERQRGNFPDRFSGHQFPNYSSELNVNALLLGDSALYLCASSPTGILGAPLHFGNGTRLTVT.

The V call is TRBV7-5, the J call TRBJ2-1; TRBD2 is taken as the D call from the table, unchecked against the DNA. TRBV7-5 is a pseudogene. This CDR3 contains 19 residues. The CDR3 loop reads CVRSGSLVRQTSSYNEQFF. DNA of the CDR3: TGTGTCAGAAGCGGAAGCCTAGTGCGCCAGACGAGCTCCTACAATGAGCAGTTCTTC.